What follows describes a single TCR beta chain. Its antigen specificity is not known. Base quality data are lacking; no much larger clone is found one base away. This sample was taken from a study of graft-versus-host responses after intestinal transplantation (dated by TCRdb to about 2021). Regarding the study in general: Multivisceral, liver-intestinal, or isolated intestinal transplants were received by the recipients. A peak of at least 4% donor T cells among recipient peripheral blood mononuclear cells was the definition used for donor T cell macrochimerism. Instead of going to the commercial service, samples from a few later patients were sequenced in-house on an Illumina MiSeq and processed with MiXCR. Every recipient was given anti-thymocyte globulin induction, followed by around three years of maintenance tacrolimus and steroids. After intestinal transplantation, graft-versus-host and host-versus-graft alloreactive T cell clones were followed in the graft, circulation and bone marrow using bulk TCR-beta CDR3 sequencing. The cohort enrolled 20 to 30 intestinal transplant recipients including one retransplant, and a few patients lacking pretransplant specimens were excluded. To identify alloreactive clones, pre-transplant mixed lymphocyte reaction products were sequenced and then compared with unstimulated pre-transplant donor and recipient T cells. What the work shows at the level of the full study, not this receptor alone: GvH clones were found in recipient bone marrow, and some of the GvH clones appeared earlier in ileal mucosa or blood, which is consistent with an intestinal mucosal origin. Peak levels of circulating GvH clones were associated with declines in HvG clones early after transplant. Conclusions were limited by the relatively low number and heterogeneity of intestinal transplant patients. In the allografts of patients with donor T cell macrochimerism, GvH to HvG T cell clonal ratios were high.

The time point label here, explained by the study, means: cells obtained before transplantation from donor or recipient. CD3+CD4+ and CD3+CD8+ populations were FACS-sorted from unstimulated pre-transplant donor and recipient cells taken from spleen or lymph nodes. Looking up the germline V gene yields CDR1 SGHRS and CDR2 YFSETQ. Trimming removed 1 base from V and 1 base from J, leaving 14 bases between the germline ends. The CDR3 has 16 amino acids, counting the end cysteine and phenylalanine. Of all the DNA, just the CDR3 is kept, 48 bases in frame from base 1. Library prep was done by the immunoSEQ multiplex PCR assay. In most patients, genomic DNA was isolated using the Qiagen DNeasy Blood and Tissue Kit and sent frozen to Adaptive Biotechnologies for TCR sequencing. Adaptive Biotechnologies carried out high-throughput TCR-beta CDR3 sequencing of genomic DNA for most patients. Under the source paper's analysis protocol: Adaptive's ImmunoSEQ software was the source of the TCR sequencing data for about 17 patients, while a few other patients were processed with MiXCR and VDJtools. To correct CD4 versus CD8 sorting errors, any sequence found in both subsets at a frequency ratio below 5:1 was removed. CDR3 nucleotide sequences shared by donor and recipient were removed because the origin of these sequences could not be assigned. Alloreactive clones required at least 2-fold expansion over unstimulated cells and minimum CFSE-low frequency of 0.002% (template counts) or 0.001% (read counts). Mappable clones were those detected in sequenced pre-transplant spleen, lymph node, or MLR CFSE-low populations of the donor or recipient. The cumulative frequency of alloreactive clones was calculated as a percentage of all sequences, weighted by copy number. TCRdb took this table from immuneACCESS and kept in-frame rearrangements with V and J called. Such tables lack part of the clones; where checked against another copy, unresolved V genes explain under half of the gap, and the rest is unexplained. V and J calls and clone size are those listed in that table; D and trimming were worked out from the DNA. For this sample there are over 45,000 clones; around 93% appear just once. Around 0.4% of the sample is in the top ten clones.

The sequence was collected from a human donor who was the organ donor for an intestinal transplant. Here the chain combines TRBV5-1 and TRBJ1-2; D gene: possibly TRBD1, on 5 matching bases. The input for sequencing was unstimulated CD4+ T cells sorted from spleen or lymph node cells, taken before transplant. The CDR3 region: CASSLSPGRHNYGYTF. The sequenced DNA is TGCGCCAGCAGCTTGTCGCCAGGGCGCCATAACTATGGCTACACCTTC.